This T cell receptor beta chain was profiled in a study of blood T cell repertoires in COVID-19. Overall study: COVID-19 samples from acute and convalescent phases originated in the United States, Italy and Spain.

The authors' processing: Amplifying reference gene primers gave estimates of nucleated cell counts. Clones were read by immunoSEQ multiplex PCR, and TCRdb kept only the in-frame ones, dropping some. V and J calls and clone size are given by that table; D and trimming were obtained from the DNA. Of fewer than 250,000 clones listed, about 86% are singletons. Germline-derived CDR1 and CDR2 are LGHDT and YNNKEL (reference sequence). Trimming removed 5 bases from V and 1 base from J, with 11 bases in between. The CDR3 has 14 residues. The study recruited people aged about 18 to 95 years across around 24 US areas.

This chain joins TRBV3-1 (or the pseudogene TRBV3-2) and TRBJ2-5; possibly TRBD2 for D (6 bases). The sequence came from a woman between 45 and 65 years old with acute COVID-19. The specimen sequenced was PBMCs or T cells enriched from blood (not recorded which). This chain's CDR3 is CASSAISGQETQYF. The CDR3 region has the DNA TGTGCCAGCAGCGCTATTAGCGGCCAAGAGACCCAGTACTTC.